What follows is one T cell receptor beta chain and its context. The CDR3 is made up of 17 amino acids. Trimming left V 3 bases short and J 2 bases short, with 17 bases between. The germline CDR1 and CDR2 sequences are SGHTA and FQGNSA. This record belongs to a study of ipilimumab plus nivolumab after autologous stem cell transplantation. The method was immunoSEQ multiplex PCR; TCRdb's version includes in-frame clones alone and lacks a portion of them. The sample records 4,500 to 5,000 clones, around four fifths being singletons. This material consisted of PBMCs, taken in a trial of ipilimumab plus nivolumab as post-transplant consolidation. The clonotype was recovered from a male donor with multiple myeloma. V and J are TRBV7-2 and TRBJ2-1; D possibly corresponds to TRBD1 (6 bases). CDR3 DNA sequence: TGTGCCAGCAGCTTCCACCCCGACAGGCGCGCCTACAATGAGCAGTTCTTC. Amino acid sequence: CASSFHPDRRAYNEQFF. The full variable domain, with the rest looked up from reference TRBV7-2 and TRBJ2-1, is GAGVSQSPSNKVTEKGKDVELRCDPISGHTALYWYRQSLGQGLEFLIYFQGNSAPDKSGLPSDRFSAERTGGSVSTLTIQRTQQEDSAVYLCASSFHPDRRAYNEQFFGPGTRLTVL.